The rows below give T cell receptor beta chains drawn from one sample of a study of blood T cell repertoires in COVID-19. TCRdb's copy holds only in-frame clones and misses some; the assay was immunoSEQ multiplex PCR. The sample shows 200,000 or so clones, roughly 79% of them seen only once. Sequencing was carried out using peripheral blood. These receptors were collected from a woman aged 80 or older with COVID-19, enrolled during active disease. The CDR3 runs from the conserved cysteine through the conserved F or W. D genes are given only for firm matches. Only part of the rows carry a size: once, few, many, or a class if the clone is expanded.

D gene,CDR3 length,clone size,V gene,J gene,CDR3 DNA,CDR3 protein
-,14,-,TRBV2,TRBJ1-2,TGTGCCAGCAGGCGCTCTCTTGTACCCTATGGCTACACCTTC,CASRRSLVPYGYTF
TRBD2,14,-,TRBV2,TRBJ2-1,TGTGCCAGCAGACTAGCGGGAGGTACGGATGAGCAGTTCTTC,CASRLAGGTDEQFF
TRBD1,15,once,TRBV19,TRBJ2-2,TGTGCCAGTAGTCCCCGGACAGGGGGTGTCGGGGAGCTGTTTTTT,CASSPRTGGVGELFF
TRBD1,15,-,TRBV20-1,TRBJ1-3,TGCAGTGCTAGTCCCGACAGGGGGCTTGGAAACACCATATATTTT,CSASPDRGLGNTIYF
TRBD1,14,-,TRBV2,TRBJ1-2,TGTGCCAGCAGGAGGACAGGGGAGATCTATGGCTACACCTTC,CASRRTGEIYGYTF
TRBD1,17,-,TRBV5-1,TRBJ2-5,TGCGCCAGCAGCTTGGCCCCCCTCTACAGGGGCGGGGAGACCCAGTACTTC,CASSLAPLYRGGETQYF
TRBD1,15,-,TRBV7-9,TRBJ2-7,TGTGCCAGCAGCACGGGGACAGGGGGCTCCTACGAGCAGTACTTC,CASSTGTGGSYEQYF
TRBD1,15,-,TRBV2,TRBJ1-5,TGTGCCAGCAGTGATAGCGGGACAGGGATTCAGCCCCAGCATTTT,CASSDSGTGIQPQHF
TRBD1,12,-,TRBV28,TRBJ2-1,TGTGCCAGCAGTTTACCGGGACAGGGGTGGTTCTTC,CASSLPGQGWFF
-,12,-,TRBV12-3/TRBV12-4,TRBJ1-2,TGTGCCAGCAGTTTAGGGGAGTGGGACTACACCTTC,CASSLGEWDYTF
TRBD2,18,-,TRBV3-1/TRBV3-2,TRBJ2-2,TGTGCCAGCAGCCAAGCGGTTTTAGCGGGGGGGCCGGGCGGGGAGCTGTTTTTT,CASSQAVLAGGPGGELFF
-,14,-,TRBV2,TRBJ2-7,TGTGCCAGCAGTGAATTGAAGGGTGAGGGCGAGCAGTACTTC,CASSELKGEGEQYF
-,14,-,TRBV3-1/TRBV3-2,TRBJ2-4,TGTGCCAGCAGCCAAGATTGGGGGGAAAACATTCAGTACTTC,CASSQDWGENIQYF
TRBD1,16,-,TRBV6-1,TRBJ2-7,TGTGCCAGCAGTGGCAACAGGGGGTGGGCTACCTACGAGCAGTACTTC,CASSGNRGWATYEQYF
TRBD2,15,-,TRBV24-1,TRBJ2-1,TGTGCCACCAGTGATTTGGGACTAGCCGCAAATGAGCAGTTCTTC,CATSDLGLAANEQFF
-,13,few,TRBV2,TRBJ2-2,TGTGCCAGCAGTGACCAGGGTTCCGGGGAGCTGTTTTTT,CASSDQGSGELFF
-,14,-,TRBV6-5,TRBJ1-1,TGTGCCAGCAGTTTACGGACGGGGAGGACTGAAGCTTTCTTT,CASSLRTGRTEAFF
TRBD2,13,-,TRBV18,TRBJ2-7,TGTGCCAGCTCCAGACTAGCGGCCTACGAGCAGTACTTC,CASSRLAAYEQYF
TRBD1,16,-,TRBV4-1,TRBJ1-2,TGCGCCAGCAGCCTCTATACAGGGGGAGGTGACTATGGCTACACCTTC,CASSLYTGGGDYGYTF
-,15,-,TRBV28,TRBJ1-2,TGTGCCAGCAGTTTACTGGGTACAGGGTTCTATGGCTACACCTTC,CASSLLGTGFYGYTF
TRBD1,15,once,TRBV5-5,TRBJ1-3,TGTGCCAGCAGCTTAGGGGGCGCCGGGGGAAACACCATATATTTT,CASSLGGAGGNTIYF
-,14,once,TRBV5-1,TRBJ1-1,TGCGCCAGCAGCTTGTATGACAGGAACACTGAAGCTTTCTTT,CASSLYDRNTEAFF
-,16,once,TRBV6-1,TRBJ1-2,TGTGCCAGCACTGAAAGGGCCGGGAAGAGGGACTATGGCTACACCTTC,CASTERAGKRDYGYTF
TRBD1,14,-,TRBV7-9,TRBJ2-5,TGTGCCAGCAGCTCCCCGGGACAGAGGGAGACCCAGTACTTC,CASSSPGQRETQYF
-,8,-,TRBV20-1,TRBJ2-7,TGCAGTGCCGCGGGACGGCACTTC,CSAAGRHF
-,13,-,TRBV5-1,TRBJ1-2,TGCGCCAGCAGCTTGGGGGACACCTATGGCTACACCTTC,CASSLGDTYGYTF
-,13,once,TRBV7-9,TRBJ2-1,TGTGCCAGCAGCCCACCTGTGAGCGATGAGCAGTTCTTC,CASSPPVSDEQFF
TRBD2,15,few,TRBV28,TRBJ2-1,TGTGCCAGCAGTTTTTTGCGACTAGCGGACAATGAGCAGTTCTTC,CASSFLRLADNEQFF
-,16,-,TRBV7-9,TRBJ1-4,TGTGCCAGCAGCTTAGATGTCGGCACAGGATACGAAAAACTGTTTTTT,CASSLDVGTGYEKLFF
-,12,-,TRBV5-5,TRBJ1-2,TGTGCCAGCAGCTTGGGGAGAAATGGCTACACCTTC,CASSLGRNGYTF
TRBD1,15,-,TRBV11-2,TRBJ1-2,TGTGCCAGCAGCTTAAATCCGACAGGGCTACATGGCTACACCTTC,CASSLNPTGLHGYTF
-,17,-,TRBV15,TRBJ2-2,TGTGCCACCAGCAGGGACAGAACTTCGCTCCTGACCGGGGAGCTGTTTTTT,CATSRDRTSLLTGELFF
-,13,-,TRBV10-3,TRBJ1-2,TGTGCCATCAGTGAGCGGCAGGGGTATGGCTACACCTTC,CAISERQGYGYTF
-,15,-,TRBV7-6,TRBJ2-7,TGTGCCAGCACCCCCTGGGGGGAGGGGGCCTACGAGCAGTACTTC,CASTPWGEGAYEQYF
TRBD1,16,-,TRBV10-3,TRBJ2-1,TGTGCCATCAGTGAGTCAGGGACAGGAACCTACAATGAGCAGTTCTTC,CAISESGTGTYNEQFF
-,15,-,TRBV19,TRBJ1-5,TGTGCCAGTAGTATCCCAGGGTATAGCAATCAGCCCCAGCATTTT,CASSIPGYSNQPQHF
TRBD2,16,-,TRBV4-1,TRBJ2-1,TGCGCCAGCAGCAAACTAGCGGGGGGGCCGTACAATGAGCAGTTCTTC,CASSKLAGGPYNEQFF
-,16,once,TRBV6-5,TRBJ1-4,TGTGCCAGCAGTTACAACAGGGCCGCAACTAATGAAAAACTGTTTTTT,CASSYNRAATNEKLFF
TRBD2,13,-,TRBV7-3,TRBJ2-1,TGTGCCAGCAGCGCAGGGGTAGCGGGATCACAGTTCTTC,CASSAGVAGSQFF
TRBD1,15,-,TRBV28,TRBJ2-5,TGTGCCAGCAGTTCACCGGGACAGGGTGGAGAGACCCAGTACTTC,CASSSPGQGGETQYF
TRBD1,15,-,TRBV3-1/TRBV3-2,TRBJ1-2,TGTGCCAGCAGCCAAGATGGGACAGGTGCTTATGGCTACACCTTC,CASSQDGTGAYGYTF
-,15,-,TRBV6-6,TRBJ2-3,TGTGCCAGCAGAGGGGAGGAGGGGCCCACAGATACGCAGTATTTT,CASRGEEGPTDTQYF
TRBD2,15,-,TRBV5-4,TRBJ2-1,TGTGCCAGCAGCTTGGTTACGGGAGGGCGGAATGAGCAGTTCTTC,CASSLVTGGRNEQFF
-,18,-,TRBV7-9,TRBJ1-1,TGTGCCAGCAGCTTAGTCCACGGGACAAGACGAAGGAACACTGAAGCTTTCTTT,CASSLVHGTRRRNTEAFF
-,14,-,TRBV6-5,TRBJ2-7,TGTGCCAGCACCGTTACGCCCCTAGCGAGGGAGCAGTACTTC,CASTVTPLAREQYF
-,15,once,TRBV28,TRBJ1-2,TGTGCCAGCACCCCACAGGGACGCGTATTAAATGGCTACACCTTC,CASTPQGRVLNGYTF
TRBD1,18,-,TRBV19,TRBJ1-5,TGTGCCAGTAGCCCTTTTCGGCTCCACGGGACAGGGAATCAGCCCCAGCATTTT,CASSPFRLHGTGNQPQHF
TRBD1,17,few,TRBV5-8,TRBJ2-7,TGTGCCAGCAGCTTTGTCCTCAGTACGATACAGGGGAGTGAGCAGTACTTC,CASSFVLSTIQGSEQYF
TRBD1,15,-,TRBV11-2,TRBJ2-4,TGTGCCAGCAGCCGGGGACAGGGCAGGAGAAACATTCAGTACTTC,CASSRGQGRRNIQYF
TRBD1,13,-,TRBV14,TRBJ1-2,TGTGCCAGCGGCCGGGGACAGCTCTATGGCTACACCTTC,CASGRGQLYGYTF
TRBD2,16,-,TRBV7-8,TRBJ2-1,TGTGCCAGCAGCTTATCACTAGCGGGGATCTACAATGAGCAGTTCTTC,CASSLSLAGIYNEQFF
TRBD1,17,-,TRBV27,TRBJ2-7,TGTGCCAGCAGTTCCTACTTTCTCCGGGACAGTACCTACGAGCAGTACTTC,CASSSYFLRDSTYEQYF
-,14,-,TRBV19,TRBJ1-4,TGTGCCAGTAGTATAAGCACCACGAATGAAAAACTGTTTTTT,CASSISTTNEKLFF
-,15,-,TRBV27,TRBJ2-2,TGTGCCAGCAGTTTGTTGGGGACTTACACCGGGGAGCTGTTTTTT,CASSLLGTYTGELFF
-,13,-,TRBV27,TRBJ1-1,TGTGCCAGCGGTCGGGGTATGAACACTGAAGCTTTCTTT,CASGRGMNTEAFF
-,17,-,TRBV7-2,TRBJ1-6,TGTGCCAGCAGCTTAGTTCCCCCGAGCTCCTATAATTCACCCCTCCACTTT,CASSLVPPSSYNSPLHF
TRBD1,16,-,TRBV24-1,TRBJ1-2,TGTGCCACCAGTGATCCTCGACAGGGGGCTAACTATGGCTACACCTTC,CATSDPRQGANYGYTF
TRBD1,15,-,TRBV5-1,TRBJ2-7,TGCGCCAGCAGCTTGGCAGGGGACAGCTCCTACGAGCAGTACTTC,CASSLAGDSSYEQYF
TRBD2,15,once,TRBV7-2,TRBJ2-5,TGTGCCAGCAGCATAACTAGCGGGGGGGGAAAGACCCAGTACTTC,CASSITSGGGKTQYF